Below, 5 T cell receptor beta chains from the same sample are listed, as sequenced in a study of blood T cell repertoires in COVID-19. The table came from immunoSEQ multiplex PCR; TCRdb's copy has only in-frame clones and leaves some out. The table has 100,000 to 120,000 clones, 85% seen once; the top ten hold approximately 13%. The sequenced material came from peripheral blood. All receptors derive from a human donor in a cohort sampled during active COVID-19.

The genes are TRBV5-1 and TRBJ2-5; maybe TRBD2 (6 bases). The germline V gene has CDR1 SGHRS and CDR2 YFSETQ. CDR3 length equals 15 residues. V shed 0 bases and J shed 5 bases, with 14 bases lying between them. This CDR3 reads CASSLVAAQRETQYF. The CDR3 region has the DNA TGCGCCAGCAGCTTGGTAGCGGCGCAGCGGGAGACCCAGTACTTC. Full variable domain (outside the CDR3, taken from reference TRBV5-1 and TRBJ2-5): KAGVTQTPRYLIKTRGQQVTLSCSPISGHRSVSWYQQTPGQGLQFLFEYFSETQRNKGNFPGRFSGRQFSNSRSEMNVSTLELGDSALYLCASSLVAAQRETQYFGPGTRLLVL.

This chain links TRBV7-2 with TRBJ1-2; D ambiguous. The V end lost 2 bases, the J end lost 8 bases, and 9 bases lay between the germline ends. Germline values: CDR1 SGHTA, CDR2 FQGNSA. The CDR3 is 12 amino acids. The CDR3, as DNA: TGTGCCAGCAGCTTACTGGGAGGGGGCTACACCTTC. As protein: CASSLLGGGYTF.

The rearrangement joins TRBV7-2 to TRBJ1-1; 7 positions match TRBD1. Per germline, CDR1 SGHTA and CDR2 FQGNSA. The CDR3 runs to 16 residues. V shed 3 bases, J shed 5 bases, and the junction held 12 bases outside the gene matches. In DNA, the CDR3 is TGTGCCAGCAGCTTTGTAGGGGGCCCTGATGCGACTGAAGCTTTCTTT. Translating gives CASSFVGGPDATEAFF.

The chain recombines TRBV6-5 with TRBJ1-1; D may be TRBD1 (5 bases). CDR3 length: 14 amino acids. Germline loops: CDR1 MNHEY, CDR2 SVGAGI. V lost 6 bases and J 6 bases, leaving 17 bases between the germline ends. DNA of the CDR3: TGTGCCAGCAGCCAAAGCGGGAGGGGCTCTGAAGCTTTCTTT. The encoded protein is CASSQSGRGSEAFF.

V is TRBV7-2 and J is TRBJ2-7; weak D call: TRBD2 (5 bases). This CDR3 contains 15 residues. V was trimmed by 3 bases and J by 4 bases, leaving 16 bases between them. CDR1 and CDR2 (germline): SGHTA, FQGNSA. Here the CDR3 reads CASSFRPGMQYEQYF. Written as DNA, the CDR3 is TGTGCCAGCAGCTTCAGGCCGGGGATGCAATACGAGCAGTACTTC.